The clone carrying this T cell receptor (beta chain) was counted a single time. The target antigen is unknown. A much larger clone is a single base away; this may be a read error. Looked up from germline, CDR1 is SGHRS and CDR2 is YFSETQ. CDR3 size: 15 residues. J gave up 6 bases and V 0 bases, and 7 bases lay outside the gene matches. The sample originates from a study of cytomegalovirus exposure and HLA in healthy donors. General study points: For most subjects, TCR beta sequences were reported to predict HLA-A and HLA-B alleles with accuracy. TCR sequences were mostly rare, though some public TCRs occurred in many donors. A later analysis showed HLA-associated TCR beta chains outstripping equally common others in clonal expansion.

Amplification used 60 Vbeta primers and 13 Jbeta primers. Some clones are missing from TCRdb's copy, which holds only in-frame ones; the method was immunoSEQ multiplex PCR. The repertoire holds under 110,000 clones, with about 64% as singletons. The rearrangement uses TRBV5-1 and TRBJ1-1, with 8 bases fitting TRBD1. The sequencing input was PBMCs. The receptor was isolated from a female donor in good health and CMV-seronegative. The CDR3 reads CASSLAGQGGSEAFF. In DNA, the CDR3 is TGCGCCAGCAGCTTGGCCGGACAGGGTGGATCTGAAGCTTTCTTT.